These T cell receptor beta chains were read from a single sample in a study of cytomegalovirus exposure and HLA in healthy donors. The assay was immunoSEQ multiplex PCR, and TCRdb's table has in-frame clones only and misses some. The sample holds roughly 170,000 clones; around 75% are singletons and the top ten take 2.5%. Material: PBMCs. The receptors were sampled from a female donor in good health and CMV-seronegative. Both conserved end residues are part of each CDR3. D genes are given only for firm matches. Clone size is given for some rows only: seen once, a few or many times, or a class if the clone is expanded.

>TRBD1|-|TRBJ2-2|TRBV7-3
CASALGRQGRNGELFF
TGTGCCAGCGCGCTCGGGAGACAGGGGAGGAACGGGGAGCTGTTTTTT
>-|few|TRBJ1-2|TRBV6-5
CASSDRTKQASTF
TGTGCCAGCAGTGATCGGACAAAACAGGCCTCCACCTTC
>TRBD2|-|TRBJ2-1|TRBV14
CASSPPRTRNNEQFF
TGTGCCAGCAGCCCACCCCGGACTAGAAACAATGAGCAGTTCTTC
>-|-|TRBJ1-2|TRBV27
CASSLSMSAEGYTF
TGTGCCAGCAGTTTATCGATGTCTGCGGAGGGCTACACCTTC
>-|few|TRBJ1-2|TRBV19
CASNKGYTYGYTF
TGTGCCAGTAACAAGGGGTACACGTATGGCTACACCTTC
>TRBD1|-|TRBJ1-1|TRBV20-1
CSVGQGGKAFF
TGCAGTGTCGGACAGGGAGGGAAAGCTTTCTTT
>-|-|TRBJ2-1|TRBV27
CASSYAGTRRIF
TGTGCCAGCAGCTACGCCGGGACTCGAAGGATCTTC
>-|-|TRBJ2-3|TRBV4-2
CASSQGTVTDTQYF
TGTGCCAGCAGCCAAGGCACAGTCACAGATACGCAGTATTTT
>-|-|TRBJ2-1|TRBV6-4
CASSDSSNAEQFF
TGTGCCAGCAGTGACTCGAGTAATGCCGAGCAGTTCTTC
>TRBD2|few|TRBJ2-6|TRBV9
CASSVAPSGSSGANVLTF
TGTGCCAGCAGCGTAGCGCCTAGCGGTAGCTCTGGGGCCAACGTCCTGACTTTC
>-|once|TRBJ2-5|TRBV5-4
CASSLDGGETQYF
TGTGCCAGCAGCTTGGACGGGGGAGAGACCCAGTACTTC
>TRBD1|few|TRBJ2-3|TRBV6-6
CASSPTGGGGADTQYF
TGTGCCAGCAGTCCGACAGGGGGCGGAGGAGCAGATACGCAGTATTTT
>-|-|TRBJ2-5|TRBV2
CASSGANGQETQYF
TGTGCCAGCAGTGGGGCGAACGGCCAAGAGACCCAGTACTTC
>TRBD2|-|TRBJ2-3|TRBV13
CASRRAGGPDTQYF
TGTGCCAGCAGGAGGGCGGGAGGGCCAGATACGCAGTATTTT
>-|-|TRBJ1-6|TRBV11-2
CASSPLRGKDSPLHF
TGTGCCAGCAGCCCTCTAAGGGGGAAAGATTCACCCCTCCACTTT
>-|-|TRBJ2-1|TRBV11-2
CASSQVKVGTTNEQFF
TGTGCCAGCAGTCAGGTTAAGGTGGGTACCACAAATGAGCAGTTCTTC
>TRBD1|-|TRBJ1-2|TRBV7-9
CASSFGAWRQGRGNGYTF
TGTGCCAGCAGCTTCGGGGCTTGGCGACAGGGTAGGGGTAATGGCTACACCTTC
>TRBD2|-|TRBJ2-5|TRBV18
CASSTPTSGQETQYF
TGTGCCAGCTCAACGCCTACTAGCGGCCAAGAGACCCAGTACTTC
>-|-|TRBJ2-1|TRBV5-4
CATRRGGLSSYNEQFF
TGTGCCACCAGAAGGGGGGGTCTTAGCTCCTACAATGAGCAGTTCTTC
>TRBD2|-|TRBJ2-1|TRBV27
CASTEREALPHEQFF
TGTGCCAGCACCGAGCGGGAGGCCCTCCCCCATGAGCAGTTCTTC
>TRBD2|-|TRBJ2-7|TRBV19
CASSILAGGYEQYF
TGTGCCAGTAGTATATTAGCGGGGGGCTACGAGCAGTACTTC
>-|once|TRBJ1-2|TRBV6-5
CASRDPLRDKGYTF
TGTGCCAGCAGAGACCCCCTCCGGGACAAGGGCTACACCTTC
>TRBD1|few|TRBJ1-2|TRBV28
CASTPGQGGGYTF
TGTGCCAGCACACCGGGACAGGGGGGTGGCTACACCTTC
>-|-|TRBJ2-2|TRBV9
CASSVDWVAVNTGELFF
TGTGCCAGCAGCGTAGACTGGGTAGCGGTGAACACCGGGGAGCTGTTTTTT
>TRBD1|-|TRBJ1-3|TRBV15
CATSRAGTGAYENTIYF
TGTGCCACCAGCAGAGCCGGGACAGGAGCGTACGAAAACACCATATATTTT
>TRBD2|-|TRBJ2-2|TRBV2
CASNGRADGILFF
TGTGCCAGCAACGGGAGGGCCGACGGGATACTGTTTTTT
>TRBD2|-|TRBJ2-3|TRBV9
CASSTGLAGGRDTQYF
TGTGCCAGCAGCACAGGACTAGCGGGAGGAAGAGATACGCAGTATTTT
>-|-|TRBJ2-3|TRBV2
CASTRGVALRTDTQYF
TGTGCCAGCACCCGCGGAGTAGCCCTGAGGACAGATACGCAGTATTTT
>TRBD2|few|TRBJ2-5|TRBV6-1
CASSESAGGQETQYF
TGTGCCAGCAGTGAATCGGCGGGGGGCCAAGAGACCCAGTACTTC
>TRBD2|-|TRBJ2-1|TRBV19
CASRGLAGGAEQFF
TGTGCCAGTAGAGGACTAGCGGGAGGAGCTGAGCAGTTCTTC
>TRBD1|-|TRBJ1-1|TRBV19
CASETGAYTEAFF
TGTGCCAGTGAGACAGGGGCCTACACTGAAGCTTTCTTT
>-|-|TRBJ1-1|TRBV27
CASRPYRLSDTEAFF
TGTGCCAGCAGGCCCTACAGGTTGAGTGACACTGAAGCTTTCTTT
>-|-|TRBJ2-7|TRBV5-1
CASSPRGEEQYF
TGCGCCAGCAGCCCCAGGGGTGAAGAGCAGTACTTC
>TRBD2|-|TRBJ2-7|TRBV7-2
CASSLAGRKHEQYF
TGTGCCAGCAGCTTAGCCGGGAGGAAGCACGAGCAGTACTTC
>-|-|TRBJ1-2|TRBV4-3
CASSQDFIGGASNYGYTF
TGCGCCAGCAGCCAAGATTTTATAGGGGGGGCGTCTAACTATGGCTACACCTTC
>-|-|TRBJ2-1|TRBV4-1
CASSQDRFNEQFF
TGCGCCAGCAGCCAAGATAGATTCAATGAGCAGTTCTTC
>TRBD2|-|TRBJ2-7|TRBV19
CASSIDPPGGLLEQYF
TGTGCCAGTAGTATAGATCCACCGGGAGGACTCCTCGAGCAGTACTTC
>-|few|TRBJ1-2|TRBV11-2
CASSLSREDGYTF
TGTGCCAGCAGCTTAAGTAGAGAGGATGGCTACACCTTC
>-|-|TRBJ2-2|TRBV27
CASSLSAEGAAATGELFF
TGTGCCAGCAGTTTATCTGCAGAGGGAGCGGCCGCGACCGGGGAGCTGTTTTTT
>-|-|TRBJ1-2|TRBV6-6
CASSWGSAENGYTF
TGTGCCAGCAGTTGGGGCAGCGCGGAAAATGGCTACACCTTC
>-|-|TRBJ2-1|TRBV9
CASSVSGSWNNEQFF
TGTGCCAGCAGCGTCTCCGGGAGTTGGAACAATGAGCAGTTCTTC
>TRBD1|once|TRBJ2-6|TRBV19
CASSPGQGISGANVLTF
TGTGCCAGTAGTCCGGGACAGGGTATCTCTGGGGCCAACGTCCTGACTTTC
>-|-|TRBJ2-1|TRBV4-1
CASSPDSYNEQFF
TGCGCCAGCAGCCCGGACAGCTACAATGAGCAGTTCTTC
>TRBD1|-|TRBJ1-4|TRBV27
CASSLNPGQGEKLFF
TGTGCCAGCAGTCTGAACCCGGGACAGGGTGAAAAACTGTTTTTT
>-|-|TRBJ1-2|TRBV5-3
CASSTKNFYGYTF
TGTGCCAGTTCCACTAAAAACTTTTATGGCTACACCTTC
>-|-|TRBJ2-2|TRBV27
CASTHLQGSGGELFF
TGTGCCAGCACTCACTTACAGGGTTCTGGCGGGGAGCTGTTTTTT
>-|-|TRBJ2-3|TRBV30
CAWSRTGLDTQYF
TGTGCCTGGAGTAGAACAGGGTTAGATACGCAGTATTTT
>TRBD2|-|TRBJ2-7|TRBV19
CASSSIAGISYEQYF
TGTGCCAGTAGTTCTATAGCGGGGATCTCCTACGAGCAGTACTTC
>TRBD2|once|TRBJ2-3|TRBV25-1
CASSGPSGGATDTQYF
TGTGCCAGCAGTGGTCCTAGCGGGGGGGCAACAGATACGCAGTATTTT